Listed below are T cell receptor beta chains from one sample, sequenced in a study of human T cells and chemical hapten exposure. A single record per CDR3 protein comes from TCRdb applying MiXCR to the RACE reads. Of about 380,000 distinct CDR3 sequences detected, 5.1% appear once; the ten largest clones hold just over 2.5%. Source: whole blood, taken in connection with sensitization to the hapten diphenylcyclopropenone (DPC). The source of these receptors is a woman in her 50s with alopecia areata. Some clones in this sample may be carry-over from other donors' samples. CDR3s leave out the opening cysteine and the closing phenylalanine or tryptophan.

V	length	J	CDR3
TRBV6-5	16	TRBJ2-6	ASSSYQGISPGANVLT
TRBV27	12	TRBJ1-6	ARQTGPQISPLH
TRBV28	13	TRBJ1-1	ASSLRQGRGTEAF
TRBV27	12	TRBJ2-5	ASSLSTPQETQY
TRBV4-1	15	TRBJ2-3	ASTPGPGITSTDTQY
TRBV7-2	14	TRBJ2-1	ASSLTGGPFYNEQF
TRBV12-3/TRBV12-4	12	TRBJ2-7	ASSLAPAPGEQY
TRBV29-1	6	TRBJ1-2	SGDGYT
TRBV27	14	TRBJ2-3	ASSFALAGTTDTQY
TRBV29-1	18	TRBJ2-1	SVGFPWGHALGVSYNEQF
TRBV18	12	TRBJ2-3	ASSPRLATDTQY
TRBV11-2	15	TRBJ2-3	ASSLRLRGGVTDTQY
TRBV29-1	11	TRBJ2-3	SVIKGFADTQY
TRBV6-6	10	TRBJ2-3	ASSPSGDTQY
TRBV5-1	11	TRBJ2-1	ASSVSGSNEQF
TRBV12-3/TRBV12-4	9	TRBJ2-3	ASSVRVTQY
TRBV29-1	16	TRBJ2-1	SVGLRDRGTETYNEQF
TRBV6-2/TRBV6-3	12	TRBJ2-1	ASSYPDRELEQF
TRBV29-1	9	TRBJ2-7	SVAGTAEQY
TRBV3-1	14	TRBJ2-7	ASSQDNGLAFYEQY
TRBV5-1	10	TRBJ2-7	ASSSGLDEQY
TRBV20-1	11	TRBJ1-2	SAPATANYGYT
TRBV11-2	12	TRBJ2-5	ASSQMTVKETQY
TRBV11-2	11	TRBJ2-1	ASSPSGRVEQF
TRBV6-5	14	TRBJ2-2	ASSPDLGVLTRELF
TRBV29-1	15	TRBJ2-1	SVPPSLAGGPVNEQF
TRBV2	9	TRBJ1-1	ASPKGAEAF
TRBV2	14	TRBJ2-3	ASSGNSGASTDTQY
TRBV6-2/TRBV6-3	13	TRBJ2-5	ASSPNGGFGETQY
TRBV4-2	12	TRBJ1-1	ASSQDWAGEEAF
TRBV12-3/TRBV12-4	16	TRBJ1-5	ASSLPPTGTGPDQPQH
TRBV5-5	13	TRBJ1-5	ASSFWSGSNQPQH
TRBV28	14	TRBJ2-7	ASSPRTGSVSYEQY
TRBV5-5	13	TRBJ1-1	ASSLALGQNTEAF
TRBV7-2	14	TRBJ2-7	ASSPGQGVSSYEQY
TRBV20-1	9	TRBJ2-4	SGGIGNIQY
TRBV5-1	14	TRBJ1-1	ASSLEQQGAYTEAF
TRBV27	13	TRBJ2-5	ASSDLYNGIKTQY
TRBV28	13	TRBJ2-5	ASSFRQGRTETQY
TRBV19	14	TRBJ2-1	ASSMGDRAPYNEQF
TRBV6-5	14	TRBJ1-2	ASRRQQGVPSYGYT